This record covers a single T cell receptor beta chain. How the authors handled the data: For nucleated cells, counts were estimated from reference gene primer amplification. The repertoire was sequenced with immunoSEQ multiplex PCR; TCRdb's copy has only in-frame clones and lacks some. V, J and clone size are those of that table, while D and trimming were read from the DNA. Of 250,000 to 300,000 clones listed, approximately 91% are singletons. This specimen comes from a study of blood T cell repertoires in COVID-19. The CDR3 is 14 amino acids. Germline V gene lookup returns CDR1 ENHRY and CDR2 SYGVKD. V was pared by 8 bases and J by 3 bases, with 13 bases between.

The chain is built from TRBV10-3 and TRBJ2-2; D gene uncertain. The receptor comes from a man aged 50 or older with acute or convalescent COVID-19. Sequencing was done on a sample of peripheral blood. The CDR3 nucleotides read TGTGCCATCGGCGGCACCCGAGACACCGGGGAGCTGTTTTTT. Its protein is CAIGGTRDTGELFF.